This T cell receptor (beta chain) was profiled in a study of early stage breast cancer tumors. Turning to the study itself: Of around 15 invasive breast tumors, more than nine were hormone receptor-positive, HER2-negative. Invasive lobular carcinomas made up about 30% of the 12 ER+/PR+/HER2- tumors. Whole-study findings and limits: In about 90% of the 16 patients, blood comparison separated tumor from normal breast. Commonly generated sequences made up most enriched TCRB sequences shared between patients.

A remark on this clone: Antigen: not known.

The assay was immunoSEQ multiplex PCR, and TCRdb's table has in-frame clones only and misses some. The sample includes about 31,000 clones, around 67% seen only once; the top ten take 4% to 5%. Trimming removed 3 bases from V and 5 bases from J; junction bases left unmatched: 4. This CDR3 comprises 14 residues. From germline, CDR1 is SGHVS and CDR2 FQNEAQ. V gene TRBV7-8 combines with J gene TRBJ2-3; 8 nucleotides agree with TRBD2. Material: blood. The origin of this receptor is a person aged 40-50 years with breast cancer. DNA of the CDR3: TGTGCCAGCAGCTTCGGGGGGGGAGGAGATACGCAGTATTTT. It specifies CASSFGGGGDTQYF.